The 12 T cell receptor beta chains below all came from one sample that was sequenced in a study of technical replicates of blood from several donors. Assay used: immunoSEQ multiplex PCR; TCRdb lists only in-frame clones, some missing. The repertoire has 82,000 or so clones, 96% of them found once; the top ten carry 0.3% to 0.4%. Sequenced: T cells isolated from PBMCs. The receptors come from a human donor in good health.

The CDR3, as DNA: TGTGCCAGCAGCCTAGGAGGCTACGAGCAGTACTTC. It is translated as CASSLGGYEQYF. The V gene is TRBV6-1, the J gene TRBJ2-7, with a tentative D call TRBD2 (5 bases). V gave up 6 bases and J gave up 3 bases, with 9 bases separating them. Germline-derived CDR1 and CDR2 are MNHNS and SASEGT. CDR3 size: 12 residues.

V and J are TRBV2 and TRBJ1-2, with D tentatively TRBD1 (6 bases). The germline V gene encodes CDR1 SNHLY and CDR2 FYNNEI. The CDR3 runs to 15 residues. The V end was cut by 0 bases, the J end by 2 bases, with 10 bases between. For the CDR3, the DNA is TGTGCCAGCAGTGAAGCTTTTAGGGGGAACTATGGCTACACCTTC. Protein product: CASSEAFRGNYGYTF. The full variable domain, completed using reference TRBV2 and TRBJ1-2, is EPEVTQTPSHQVTQMGQEVILRCVPISNHLYFYWYRQILGQKVEFLVSFYNNEISEKSEIFDDQFSVERPDGSNFTLKIRSTKLEDSAMYFCASSEAFRGNYGYTFGSGTRLTVV.

J is TRBJ2-7 and V is TRBV7-2; D might be TRBD2 (5 bases). The germline V and J ends were trimmed by 1 base and 2 bases, with 15 bases remaining between them. In germline, CDR1 is SGHTA, CDR2 FQGNSA. The CDR3 length is 16 residues. CDR3 DNA sequence: TGTGCCAGCAGCTTAGGACCCGGGGAGTGGGCCTACGAGCAGTACTTC. It encodes CASSLGPGEWAYEQYF.

This sequence joins TRBV5-1 and TRBJ2-7; 9 nucleotides align to TRBD1. Trimming at V came to 4 bases and at J to 4 bases, leaving 9 bases not matched to a gene. This CDR3 contains 15 residues. The germline gives CDR1 SGHRS, CDR2 YFSETQ. This CDR3 is CASSPTGTGLYEQYF. The CDR3 nucleotides read TGCGCCAGCAGCCCGACCGGGACAGGGTTATACGAGCAGTACTTC.

The J gene is TRBJ2-7, the V gene TRBV5-4; a possible D gene is TRBD1 (6 bases). There are 14 residues in the CDR3. Germline CDR1 is SGHNT and CDR2 is YYREEE (reference sequence). V lost 7 bases and J lost 9, with 23 bases in between. CDR3 amino acids: CASESPGTRPTQYF. CDR3 bases: TGTGCCAGCGAATCCCCTGGGACACGACCGACGCAGTACTTC.

The chain combines TRBV30 with TRBJ2-7; D is unresolved. This CDR3 contains 13 residues. Trimming left V 1 base short and J 0 bases short, with 7 bases between. Per the germline V gene, CDR1 is GTSNPN and CDR2 is SVGIG (reference sequence). The CDR3 coding sequence is TGTGCCTGGAGTGATCTCCCCTCCTACGAGCAGTACTTC. Amino acids: CAWSDLPSYEQYF.

V usage is TRBV7-2 and J usage is TRBJ2-7; D remains ambiguous. The CDR3 is made up of 13 amino acids. Germline CDR1 reads SGHTA; CDR2 reads FQGNSA. The ends were cut back, 1 base at V and 1 base at J, with 5 bases in the middle. The DNA for the CDR3 is TGTGCCAGCAGCTTAGGGGCGTCCTACGAGCAGTACTTC. Protein: CASSLGASYEQYF.

This sequence joins TRBV7-3 and TRBJ2-7, with a possible D match to TRBD2 (5 bases). Trimming removed 2 bases at V and 3 bases at J, with 8 bases between. The CDR3 runs to 13 residues. Germline V gene lookup returns CDR1 SGHTA and CDR2 FQGTGA. For the CDR3, the DNA is TGTGCCAGCAGCTTAGGGGAGCTCTACGAGCAGTACTTC. It encodes CASSLGELYEQYF.

The gene calls are TRBV2 and TRBJ2-2; 7 bases fit TRBD2. The germline CDR1 and CDR2 sequences are SNHLY and FYNNEI. The trim removed 4 bases at V and 0 bases at J, leaving 5 bases unmatched. The CDR3 sequence is 16 residues long. DNA of the CDR3: TGTGCCAGCAGTGCCGGGCTAGCGGCGAACACCGGGGAGCTGTTTTTT. Translated: CASSAGLAANTGELFF.

This chain connects TRBV7-2 to TRBJ2-1; no firm D call. Looked up from germline, CDR1 is SGHTA and CDR2 is FQGNSA. This CDR3 region has 13 residues. With 3 bases removed from V and 9 bases from J, the gap between germline ends came to 12 bases. This chain's CDR3 is CASSLFPHSEQFF. The CDR3 DNA sequence: TGTGCCAGCAGCTTGTTCCCCCATTCTGAGCAGTTCTTC.

The chain joins TRBV27 to TRBJ1-4; TRBD1 might be the D (6 bases). The germline V and J ends were trimmed by 5 bases and 7 bases, with 14 bases remaining between them. Germline V gives CDR1 MNHEY, CDR2 SMNVEV (reference sequence). CDR3 length equals 14 residues. CDR3 loop: CASSRAGVREKLFF. As DNA, the CDR3 is TGTGCCAGCAGTAGGGCAGGGGTTCGTGAAAAACTGTTTTTT.

This chain joins TRBV9 and TRBJ1-3; maybe TRBD1 (6 bases). The V gene lost 3 bases and the J gene lost 4 bases, with 8 bases spanning the gap. The CDR3 length is 13 residues. The germline V gene encodes CDR1 SGDLS and CDR2 YYNGEE. CDR3 loop: CASSGGQGNTIYF. The CDR3 nucleotides are TGTGCCAGCAGCGGAGGACAGGGAAACACCATATATTTT.